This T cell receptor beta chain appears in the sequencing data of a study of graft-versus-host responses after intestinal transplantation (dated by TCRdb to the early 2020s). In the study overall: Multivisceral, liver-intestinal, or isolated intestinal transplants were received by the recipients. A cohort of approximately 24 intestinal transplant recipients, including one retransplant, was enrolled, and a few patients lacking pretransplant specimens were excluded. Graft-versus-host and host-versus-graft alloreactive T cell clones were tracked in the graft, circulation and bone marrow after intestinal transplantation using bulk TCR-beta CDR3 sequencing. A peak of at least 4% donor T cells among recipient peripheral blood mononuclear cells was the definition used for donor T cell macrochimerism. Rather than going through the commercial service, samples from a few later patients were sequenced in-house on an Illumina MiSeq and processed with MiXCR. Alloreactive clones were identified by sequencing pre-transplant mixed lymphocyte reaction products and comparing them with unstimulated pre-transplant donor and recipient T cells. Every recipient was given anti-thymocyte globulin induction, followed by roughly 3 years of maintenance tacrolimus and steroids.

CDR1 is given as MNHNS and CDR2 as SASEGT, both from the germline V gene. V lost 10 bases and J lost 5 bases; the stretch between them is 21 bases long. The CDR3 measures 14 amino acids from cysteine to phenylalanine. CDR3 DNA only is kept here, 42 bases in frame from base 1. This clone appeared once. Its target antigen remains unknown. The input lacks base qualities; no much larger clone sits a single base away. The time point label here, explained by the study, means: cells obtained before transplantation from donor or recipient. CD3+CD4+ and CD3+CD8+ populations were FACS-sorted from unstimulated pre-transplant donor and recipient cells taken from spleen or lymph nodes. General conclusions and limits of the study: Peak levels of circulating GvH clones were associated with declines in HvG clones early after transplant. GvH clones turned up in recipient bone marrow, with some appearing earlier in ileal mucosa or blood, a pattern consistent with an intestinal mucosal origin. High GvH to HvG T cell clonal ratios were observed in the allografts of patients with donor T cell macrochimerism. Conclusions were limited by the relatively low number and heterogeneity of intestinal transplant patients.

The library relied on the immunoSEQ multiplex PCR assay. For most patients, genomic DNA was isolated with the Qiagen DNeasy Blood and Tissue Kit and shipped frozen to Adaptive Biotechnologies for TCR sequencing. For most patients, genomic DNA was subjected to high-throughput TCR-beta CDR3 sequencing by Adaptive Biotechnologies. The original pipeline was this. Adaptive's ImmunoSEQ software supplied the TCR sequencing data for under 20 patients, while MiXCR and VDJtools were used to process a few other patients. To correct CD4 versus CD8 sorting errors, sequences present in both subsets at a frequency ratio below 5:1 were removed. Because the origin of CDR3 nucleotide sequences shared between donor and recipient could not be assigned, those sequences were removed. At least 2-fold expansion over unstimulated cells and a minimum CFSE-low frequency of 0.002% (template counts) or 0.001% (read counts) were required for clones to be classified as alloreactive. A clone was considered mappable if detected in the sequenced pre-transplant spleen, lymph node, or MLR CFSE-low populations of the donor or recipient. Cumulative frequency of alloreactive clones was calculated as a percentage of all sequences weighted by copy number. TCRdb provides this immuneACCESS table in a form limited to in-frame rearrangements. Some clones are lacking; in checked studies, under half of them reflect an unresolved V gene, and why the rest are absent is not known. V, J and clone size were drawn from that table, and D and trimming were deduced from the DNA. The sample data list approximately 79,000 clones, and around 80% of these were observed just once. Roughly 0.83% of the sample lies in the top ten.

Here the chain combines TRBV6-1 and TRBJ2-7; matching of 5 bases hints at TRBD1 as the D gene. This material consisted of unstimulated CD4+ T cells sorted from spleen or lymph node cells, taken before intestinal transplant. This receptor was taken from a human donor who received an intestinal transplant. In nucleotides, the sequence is TGTGCCACCTTCTCATGGGGCATGGGGAACGAGCAGTACTTC. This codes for CATFSWGMGNEQYF.